The clone carrying this T cell receptor (beta chain) was detected a few times. The V gene lost 3 bases and the J gene lost 5 bases, with 7 bases spanning the gap. Germline V lookup: CDR1 ENHRY, CDR2 SYGVKD. This CDR3 has 13 residues. TCRdb used MiXCR to reprocess the 5' RACE reads, holding one entry per CDR3 protein. Among a few hundred thousand distinct CDR3 sequences listed, roughly 17% were seen once. The sample originates from a study of T-cell memory formation after mild COVID-19. Study information: Clusters were largely donor specific.

This TCR came from a man between 18 and 35 years old who had mild COVID-19 (a few samples of this study predate the infection). Cell type and time point are not known. The rearrangement links TRBV10-3 to TRBJ2-2; D is unresolved. What was sequenced was PBMCs or a T cell subset sorted from them (not recorded which). CDR3 bases: TGTGCCATCAGTGAAAGAGGAACCGGGGAGCTGTTTTTT. Translating gives CAISERGTGELFF.